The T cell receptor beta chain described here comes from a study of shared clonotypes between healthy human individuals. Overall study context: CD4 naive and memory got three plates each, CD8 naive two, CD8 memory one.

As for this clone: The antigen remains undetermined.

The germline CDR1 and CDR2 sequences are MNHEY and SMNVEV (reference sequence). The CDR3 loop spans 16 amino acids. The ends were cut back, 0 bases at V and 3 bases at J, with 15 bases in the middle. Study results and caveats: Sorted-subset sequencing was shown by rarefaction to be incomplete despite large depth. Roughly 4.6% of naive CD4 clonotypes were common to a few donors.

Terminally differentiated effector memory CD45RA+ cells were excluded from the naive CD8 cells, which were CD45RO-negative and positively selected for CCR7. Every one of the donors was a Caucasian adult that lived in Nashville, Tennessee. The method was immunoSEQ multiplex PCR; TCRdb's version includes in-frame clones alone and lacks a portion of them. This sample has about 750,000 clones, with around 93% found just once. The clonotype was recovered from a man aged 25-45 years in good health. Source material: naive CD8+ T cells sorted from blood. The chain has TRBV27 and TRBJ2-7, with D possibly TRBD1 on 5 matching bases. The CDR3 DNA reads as TGTGCCAGCAGTTTATCCGCAGGGCCAAGATTCTACGAGCAGTACTTC. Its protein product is CASSLSAGPRFYEQYF.